This passage covers 20 T cell receptor beta chains from one sample sequenced in a study of cytomegalovirus exposure and HLA in healthy donors. Amplification used 60 Vbeta primers and 13 Jbeta primers. Repertoires were generated with immunoSEQ multiplex PCR, while TCRdb's copy carries only in-frame clones and drops some. The data show roughly 150,000 clones, approximately 68% seen once. The material sequenced was PBMCs. These receptors were obtained from a man in his forties in good health and CMV-seronegative.

The CDR3: CASSSQGLAGTDTQYF. The CDR3 DNA reads as TGTGCCAGCAGTTCCCAGGGACTAGCGGGCACAGATACGCAGTATTTT. The chain joins TRBV27 to TRBJ2-3; 11 bases align to TRBD2. CDR1 and CDR2 from the germline V gene are MNHEY and SMNVEV (reference sequence). There are 16 residues in the CDR3. J gave up 1 base and V 4 bases, and 4 bases lay outside the gene matches.

The chain recombines TRBV7-8 with TRBJ2-1; possible D gene TRBD1, 5 bases. V lost 1 base and J 6 bases, leaving 10 bases between the germline ends. Per the germline V gene, CDR1 is SGHVS and CDR2 is FQNEAQ. This CDR3 comprises 14 residues. CDR3 residues: CASSLVGESNEQFF. The CDR3 DNA follows: TGTGCCAGCAGCTTAGTAGGGGAAAGCAATGAGCAGTTCTTC.

V usage is TRBV5-1 and J usage is TRBJ2-2; the match to TRBD1 covers 9 bases. Trimming cost V 4 bases and J 8 bases; bases outside gene matches: 9. The CDR3 length is 15 residues. From germline, CDR1 is SGHRS and CDR2 YFSETQ. CDR3 DNA: TGCGCCAGCAGCCAAGGGACAGGGCGAAGGGGGGAGCTGTTTTTT. Protein: CASSQGTGRRGELFF.

V and J are TRBV11-2 and TRBJ1-1; 10 bases agree with TRBD1. The CDR3 is 16 residues long. V shed 5 bases and J 5 bases; nucleotides not matched to a gene: 11. Germline lookup yields CDR1 SGHAT and CDR2 FQNNGV. CDR3 nucleotides: TGTGCCAGCAGCCCGGGGGACAGGGGCCGTATTACTGAAGCTTTCTTT. It codes for CASSPGDRGRITEAFF. The full variable domain, rest sourced from reference TRBV11-2 and TRBJ1-1, is EAGVAQSPRYKIIEKRQSVAFWCNPISGHATLYWYQQILGQGPKLLIQFQNNGVVDDSQLPKDRFSAERLKGVDSTLKIQPAKLEDSAVYLCASSPGDRGRITEAFFGQGTRLTVV.

The chain couples TRBV12-5 to TRBJ2-2; 11 bases map to TRBD2. The J segment lost 0 bases and the V segment lost 6 bases, leaving 9 bases of the junction unmatched. The V gene's germline CDR1 is LGHNT and CDR2 FRNRAP. CDR3 size: 18 residues. The CDR3 region has the DNA TGTGCTAGTGGCCGCGGGCTAGCGGGAGGTTCGAACACCGGGGAGCTGTTTTTT. Translating gives CASGRGLAGGSNTGELFF.

The V and J genes are TRBV27 and TRBJ1-2, with 11 bases lining up with TRBD1. This CDR3 comprises 18 residues. The trim removed 5 bases at V and 0 bases at J, leaving 11 bases unmatched. Germline lookup yields CDR1 MNHEY and CDR2 SMNVEV (reference sequence). CDR3 protein: CASSPHPGQGDPNYGYTF. CDR3 bases: TGTGCCAGCAGTCCTCATCCGGGACAGGGGGACCCTAACTATGGCTACACCTTC.

This clone has a handful of counts. CDR3 amino acids: CASSPRDRAYEQYF. The CDR3 coding sequence is TGTGCCAGCAGCCCTCGGGACAGGGCCTACGAGCAGTACTTC. The chain has TRBV4-2 and TRBJ2-7; 9 bases map to TRBD1. Germline CDR1 reads LGHNA; CDR2 reads YNFKEQ. The CDR3 totals 14 residues. V lost 4 bases, J lost 2 bases, and 3 bases stayed unmatched.

The chain combines TRBV14 with TRBJ2-5; TRBD2 aligns across 10 bases. V shed 6 bases and J 3 bases; nucleotides not matched to a gene: 10. This CDR3 comprises 16 residues. From germline, CDR1 is SGHDN and CDR2 FVKESK. CDR3: CASSPTRLAGKETQYF. The CDR3 nucleotides read TGTGCCAGCAGTCCTACAAGACTAGCGGGTAAAGAGACCCAGTACTTC.

The chain is built from TRBV15 and TRBJ1-5, with no clear D. V was pared by 1 base and J by 7 bases, with 14 bases between. Germline V gene sequence: CDR1 LNHNV, CDR2 YYDKDF (reference sequence). This CDR3 contains 15 residues. CDR3 DNA: TGTGCCACCAGCAGAGCTCCTAGCCTGGAGCAGCCCCAGCATTTT. The encoded protein is CATSRAPSLEQPQHF.

This clone turned up a few times. V gene TRBV6-4 combines with J gene TRBJ2-3, with no clear D. The V end lost 4 bases, the J end lost 4 bases, and 15 bases lay between the germline ends. Germline V gene lookup returns CDR1 MRHNA and CDR2 SNTAGT. The CDR3 is 15 residues long. CDR3: CASSVDVARADTQYF. Here the CDR3 DNA reads TGTGCCAGCAGTGTTGACGTGGCCCGGGCAGATACGCAGTATTTT.

This chain uses TRBV4-2 with TRBJ2-1; D may be TRBD2 (5 bases). The CDR3 runs to 15 residues. CDR1 LGHNA and CDR2 YNFKEQ come from the germline V gene. Trimming left V 0 bases short and J 6 bases short, with 12 bases between. CDR3 region: CASSQDRGLSNEQFF. In DNA form, the CDR3 reads TGTGCCAGCAGCCAAGATCGAGGGTTAAGCAATGAGCAGTTCTTC.

The V call is TRBV4-2, the J call TRBJ2-3, with 13 nucleotides matching TRBD2. Germline V gene data show CDR1 as LGHNA and CDR2 as YNFKEQ. V shed 0 bases and J 3 bases; nucleotides not matched to a gene: 18. This CDR3 spans 22 amino acids. The CDR3 sequence is CASSQDPVTSGGLRAMTDTQYF. The CDR3 nucleotides are TGTGCCAGCAGCCAAGACCCGGTGACTAGCGGGGGGCTGAGGGCTATGACAGATACGCAGTATTTT.

This clone appeared a few times. The DNA of the CDR3 is TGTGCCATCAGTGACCAGCTAGCGGGGAACTACAATGAGCAGTTCTTC. Amino acid sequence: CAISDQLAGNYNEQFF. The chain links TRBV10-3 to TRBJ2-1, with 9 positions matching TRBD2. This CDR3 is built from 16 residues. Germline CDR1 and CDR2: ENHRY and SYGVKD. J gave up 3 bases and V 3 bases, and 6 bases lay outside the gene matches.

The table lists this clone with a few counts. The genes are TRBV7-7 and TRBJ2-2; TRBD2 might be the D (6 bases). In germline, CDR1 is SSHAT, CDR2 FNYEAQ (reference sequence). The CDR3 length is 14 residues. V gave up 3 bases and J gave up 11 bases, with 16 bases separating them. This CDR3 reads CASSLGGADEELFF. The CDR3 bases are TGTGCCAGCAGCTTGGGCGGGGCGGATGAAGAGCTGTTTTTT. Based on the CDR3 plus reference TRBV7-7 and TRBJ2-2, the full variable domain is GAGVSQSPRYKVTKRGQDVTLRCDPISSHATLYWYQQALGQGPEFLTYFNYEAQPDKSGLPSDRFSAERPEGSISTLTIQRTEQRDSAMYRCASSLGGADEELFFGEGSRLTVL.

This rearrangement joins TRBV2 to TRBJ2-6; 8 bases agree with TRBD1. The CDR3 is 14 residues long. Losses at the gene ends were 9 bases for V and 3 bases for J; bases not matched to a gene: 4. The germline CDR1 and CDR2 sequences are SNHLY and FYNNEI. CDR3 nucleotide sequence: TGTGCCAGTAGGACAGGGAATGGGGCCAACGTCCTGACTTTC. This gives the protein CASRTGNGANVLTF.

This clone was found a few times. The rearrangement links TRBV28 to TRBJ2-7; 11 bases are shared with TRBD2. V gave up 7 bases and J gave up 3 bases; unmatched junction bases: 8. Germline assignment: CDR1 MDHEN and CDR2 SYDVKM. The CDR3 runs to 15 residues. This CDR3 reads CASTSGRLSNYEQYF. The CDR3 DNA sequence: TGTGCCAGCACTAGCGGGAGGCTATCCAACTACGAGCAGTACTTC. Supplemented by reference TRBV28 and TRBJ2-7, the full variable domain reads DVKVTQSSRYLVKRTGEKVFLECVQDMDHENMFWYRQDPGLGLRLIYFSYDVKMKEKGDIPEGYSVSREKKERFSLILESASTNQTSMYLCASTSGRLSNYEQYFGPGTRLTVT.

J is TRBJ2-3 and V is TRBV5-1; 8 positions match TRBD2. The germline gives CDR1 SGHRS, CDR2 YFSETQ. There are 14 residues in the CDR3. The V gene end was trimmed by 2 bases and the J gene end by 3 bases; junction bases not matched to a gene: 2. CDR3 coding DNA: TGCGCCAGCAGCTTCCAGCGGGAGACAGATACGCAGTATTTT. Encoded protein: CASSFQRETDTQYF.

The gene calls are TRBV7-9 and TRBJ2-7; 9 bases are a match to TRBD1. The CDR3 consists of 18 residues. Germline values: CDR1 SEHNR, CDR2 FQNEAQ (reference sequence). After removal of 3 bases from V and 3 bases from J, the junction contained 15 bases not matched to a gene. CDR3 loop: CASSFPVNRGHSSYEQYF. CDR3 DNA sequence: TGTGCCAGCAGCTTTCCGGTCAACAGGGGGCATTCAAGCTACGAGCAGTACTTC.

The rearrangement uses TRBV11-2 and TRBJ2-7; 13 bases map to TRBD2. The CDR3 has 16 residues. V was pared by 6 bases and J by 5 bases, with 10 bases of the junction left unmatched. Germline V gene sequence: CDR1 SGHAT, CDR2 FQNNGV. The CDR3 coding sequence is TGTGCCAGCAGATCCAGGACTAGCGGGAGTCCCCACGAGCAGTACTTC. This gives the protein CASRSRTSGSPHEQYF.

This chain connects TRBV21-1 to TRBJ2-2; the listed D gene, TRBD2, was not tested against the DNA. TRBV21-1 counts as a pseudogene. This CDR3 has 15 amino acids. CDR3 amino acids: CASSPEAVKAGELFF. The CDR3 DNA is TGTGCCAGCAGCCCGGAGGCGGTCAAGGCCGGGGAGCTGTTTTTT.